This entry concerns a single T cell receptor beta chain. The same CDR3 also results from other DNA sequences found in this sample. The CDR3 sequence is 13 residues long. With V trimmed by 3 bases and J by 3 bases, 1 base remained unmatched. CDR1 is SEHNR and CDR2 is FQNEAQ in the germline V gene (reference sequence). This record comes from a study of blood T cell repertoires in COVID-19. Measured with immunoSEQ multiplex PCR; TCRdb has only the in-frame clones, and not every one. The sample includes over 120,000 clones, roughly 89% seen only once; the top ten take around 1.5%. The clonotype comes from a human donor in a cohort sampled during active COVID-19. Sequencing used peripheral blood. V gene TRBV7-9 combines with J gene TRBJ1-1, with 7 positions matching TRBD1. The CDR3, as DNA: TGTGCCAGCAGCTTGGGACAGCACACTGAAGCTTTCTTT. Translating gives CASSLGQHTEAFF.